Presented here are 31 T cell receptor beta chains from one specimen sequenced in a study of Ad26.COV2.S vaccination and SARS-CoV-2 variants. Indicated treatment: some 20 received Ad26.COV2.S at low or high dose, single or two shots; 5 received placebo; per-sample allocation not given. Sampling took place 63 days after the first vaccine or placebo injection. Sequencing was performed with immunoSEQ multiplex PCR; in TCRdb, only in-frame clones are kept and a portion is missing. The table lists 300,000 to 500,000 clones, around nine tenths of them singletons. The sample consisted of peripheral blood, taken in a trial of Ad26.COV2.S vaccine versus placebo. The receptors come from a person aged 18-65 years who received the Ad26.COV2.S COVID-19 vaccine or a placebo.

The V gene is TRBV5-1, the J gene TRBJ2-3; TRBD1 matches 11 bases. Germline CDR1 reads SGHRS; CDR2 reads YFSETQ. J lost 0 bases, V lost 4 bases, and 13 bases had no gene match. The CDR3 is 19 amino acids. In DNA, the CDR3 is TGCGCCAGCAGCGCGAAACCGGGACAGGGGGAGGGTAGCACAGATACGCAGTATTTT. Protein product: CASSAKPGQGEGSTDTQYF.

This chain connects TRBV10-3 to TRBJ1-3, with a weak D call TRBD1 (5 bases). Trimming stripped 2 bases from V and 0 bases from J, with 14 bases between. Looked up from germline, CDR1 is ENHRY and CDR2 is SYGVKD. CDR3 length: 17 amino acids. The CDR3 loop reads CAISEGARGYSGNTIYF. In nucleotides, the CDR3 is TGTGCCATCAGTGAGGGGGCCCGAGGGTACTCTGGAAACACCATATATTTT.

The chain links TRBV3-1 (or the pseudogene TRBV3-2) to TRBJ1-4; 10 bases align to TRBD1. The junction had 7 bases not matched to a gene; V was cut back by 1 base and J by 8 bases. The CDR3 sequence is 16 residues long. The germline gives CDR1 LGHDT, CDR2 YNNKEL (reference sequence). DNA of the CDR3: TGTGCCAGCAGCCAAGGGGACAGGGGATCGATGGAAAAACTGTTTTTT. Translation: CASSQGDRGSMEKLFF.

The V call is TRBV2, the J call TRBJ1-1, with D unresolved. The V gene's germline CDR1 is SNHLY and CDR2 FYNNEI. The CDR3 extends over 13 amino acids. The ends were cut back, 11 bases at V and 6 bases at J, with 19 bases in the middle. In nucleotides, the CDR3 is TGTGCCGGGGTGTCCCTCCGGAGAGCTGAAGCTTTCTTT. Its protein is CAGVSLRRAEAFF.

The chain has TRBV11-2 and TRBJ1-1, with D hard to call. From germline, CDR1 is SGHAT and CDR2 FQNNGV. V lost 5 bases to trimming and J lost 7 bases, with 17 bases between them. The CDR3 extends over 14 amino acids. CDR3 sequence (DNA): TGTGCCAGCAGCCCCCCACACCGTTTCGTTGAAGCTTTCTTT. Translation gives CASSPPHRFVEAFF.

The CDR3 nucleotides read TGTGCCAGCAGCTTAGTGGGCAGCAGGACTGCTCAGCTCAGGAGTGAGCAGTTCTTC. Amino acids: CASSLVGSRTAQLRSEQFF. The chain is built from TRBV11-2 and TRBJ2-1; a weak D match, TRBD2 (5 bases). Trimming removed 1 base at V and 9 bases at J, with 28 bases between. In germline, CDR1 is SGHAT, CDR2 FQNNGV. This CDR3 contains 19 residues.

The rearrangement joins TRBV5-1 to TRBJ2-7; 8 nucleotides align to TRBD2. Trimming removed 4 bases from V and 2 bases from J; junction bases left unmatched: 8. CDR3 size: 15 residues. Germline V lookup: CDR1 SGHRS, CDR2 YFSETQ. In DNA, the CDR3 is TGCGCCAGCAGCCCTCCAGCGGGGGCAACCTACGAGCAGTACTTC. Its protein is CASSPPAGATYEQYF.

Here the CDR3 DNA reads TGTGCCAGCAGCTTGCCGCGACTAGTTGGGCAGACCCAGTACTTC. As protein: CASSLPRLVGQTQYF. The chain has TRBV7-8 and TRBJ2-5, with TRBD2 as a possible D gene (6 bases). Trimming stripped 3 bases from V and 6 bases from J, with 17 bases between. The length of the CDR3 is 15 residues. Germline V gene data show CDR1 as SGHVS and CDR2 as FQNEAQ.

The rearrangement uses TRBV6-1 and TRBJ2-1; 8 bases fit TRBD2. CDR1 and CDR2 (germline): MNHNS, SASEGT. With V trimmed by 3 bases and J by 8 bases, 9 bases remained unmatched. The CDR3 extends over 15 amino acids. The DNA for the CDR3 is TGTGCCAGCAGTGATATATCCGGGGGGGCGTATGAGCAGTTCTTC. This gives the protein CASSDISGGAYEQFF.

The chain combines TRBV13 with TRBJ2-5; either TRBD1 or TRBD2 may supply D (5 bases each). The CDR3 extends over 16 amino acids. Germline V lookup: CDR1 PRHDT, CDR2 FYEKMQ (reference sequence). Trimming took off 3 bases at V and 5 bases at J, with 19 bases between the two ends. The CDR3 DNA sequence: TGTGCCAGCAGCTTCGTCGGGACCCCTTCATTTGAGACCCAGTACTTC. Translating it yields CASSFVGTPSFETQYF.

CDR3 nucleotides: TGTGCCAGTAGTAGGCGGGCTAGCACAGATACGCAGTATTTT. This sequence encodes CASSRRASTDTQYF. The chain uses TRBV19 and TRBJ2-3; D is perhaps TRBD2 (5 bases). The CDR3 contains 14 residues. Germline CDR1 LNHDA, CDR2 SQIVND (reference sequence). The V end lost 4 bases, the J end lost 0 bases, and 8 bases lay between the germline ends.

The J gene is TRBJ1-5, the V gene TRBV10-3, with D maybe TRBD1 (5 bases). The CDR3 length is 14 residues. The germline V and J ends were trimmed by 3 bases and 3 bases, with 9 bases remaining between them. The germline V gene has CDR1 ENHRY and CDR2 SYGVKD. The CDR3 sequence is CAISDGGDNQPQHF. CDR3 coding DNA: TGTGCCATCAGTGATGGGGGGGACAATCAGCCCCAGCATTTT.

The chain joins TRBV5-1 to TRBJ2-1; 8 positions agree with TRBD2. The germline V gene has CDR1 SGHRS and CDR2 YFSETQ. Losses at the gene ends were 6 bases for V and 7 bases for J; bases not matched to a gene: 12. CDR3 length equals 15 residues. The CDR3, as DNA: TGCGCCAGCAAACCTCCGGGGGGGCGTAGGAATGAGCAGTTCTTC. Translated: CASKPPGGRRNEQFF.

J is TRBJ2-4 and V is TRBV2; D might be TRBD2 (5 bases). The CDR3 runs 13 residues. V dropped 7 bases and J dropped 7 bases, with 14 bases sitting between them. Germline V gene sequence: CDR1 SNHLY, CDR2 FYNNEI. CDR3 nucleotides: TGTGCCAGCAACGGAAGGAGGTTGAACATTCAGTACTTC. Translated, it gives CASNGRRLNIQYF. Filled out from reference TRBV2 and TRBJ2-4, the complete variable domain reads EPEVTQTPSHQVTQMGQEVILRCVPISNHLYFYWYRQILGQKVEFLVSFYNNEISEKSEIFDDQFSVERPDGSNFTLKIRSTKLEDSAMYFCASNGRRLNIQYFGAGTRLSVL.

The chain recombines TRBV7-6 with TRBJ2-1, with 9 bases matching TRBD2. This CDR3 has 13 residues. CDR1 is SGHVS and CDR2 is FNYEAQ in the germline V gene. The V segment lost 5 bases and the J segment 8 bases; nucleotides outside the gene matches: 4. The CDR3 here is CASSPLAGHEQFF. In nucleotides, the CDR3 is TGTGCCAGCAGCCCGCTAGCGGGGCATGAGCAGTTCTTC.

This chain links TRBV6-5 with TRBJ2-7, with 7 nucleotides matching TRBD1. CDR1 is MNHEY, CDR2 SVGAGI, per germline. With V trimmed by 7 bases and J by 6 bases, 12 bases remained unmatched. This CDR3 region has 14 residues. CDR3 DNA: TGTGCCAGCAAGAGGGATGGGACAGCCGCCGAGCAGTACTTC. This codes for CASKRDGTAAEQYF.

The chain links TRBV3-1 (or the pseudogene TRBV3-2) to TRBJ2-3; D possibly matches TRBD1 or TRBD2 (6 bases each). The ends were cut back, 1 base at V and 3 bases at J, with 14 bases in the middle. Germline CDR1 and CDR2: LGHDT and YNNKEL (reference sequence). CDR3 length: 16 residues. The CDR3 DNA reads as TGTGCCAGCAGCCAAGGTAACCGGGGGCCGACAGATACGCAGTATTTT. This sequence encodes CASSQGNRGPTDTQYF.

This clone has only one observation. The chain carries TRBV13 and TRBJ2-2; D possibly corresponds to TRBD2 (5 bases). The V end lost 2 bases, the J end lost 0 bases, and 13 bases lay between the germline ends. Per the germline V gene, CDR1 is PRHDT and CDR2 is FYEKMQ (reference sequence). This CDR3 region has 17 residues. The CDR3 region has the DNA TGTGCCAGCAGCTTATTTCGGGGAAAAGCGAACACCGGGGAGCTGTTTTTT. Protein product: CASSLFRGKANTGELFF.

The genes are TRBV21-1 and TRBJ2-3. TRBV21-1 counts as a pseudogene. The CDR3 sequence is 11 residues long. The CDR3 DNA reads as TGTGCCAGCAGCAATACGGATACGCAGTATTTT. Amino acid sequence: CASSNTDTQYF.

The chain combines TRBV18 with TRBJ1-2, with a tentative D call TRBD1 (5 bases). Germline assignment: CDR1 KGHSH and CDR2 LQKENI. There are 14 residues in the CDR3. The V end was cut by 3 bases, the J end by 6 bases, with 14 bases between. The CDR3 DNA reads TGTGCCAGCTCACCCCCCTGGGACGGAGATGGCTACACCTTC. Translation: CASSPPWDGDGYTF.

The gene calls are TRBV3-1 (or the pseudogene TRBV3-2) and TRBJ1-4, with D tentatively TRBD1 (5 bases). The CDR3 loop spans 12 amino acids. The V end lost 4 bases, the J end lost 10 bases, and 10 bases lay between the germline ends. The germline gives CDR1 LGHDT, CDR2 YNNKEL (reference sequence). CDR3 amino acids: CASSLVGGKLFF. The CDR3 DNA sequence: TGTGCCAGCAGCCTCGTTGGGGGAAAACTGTTTTTT.

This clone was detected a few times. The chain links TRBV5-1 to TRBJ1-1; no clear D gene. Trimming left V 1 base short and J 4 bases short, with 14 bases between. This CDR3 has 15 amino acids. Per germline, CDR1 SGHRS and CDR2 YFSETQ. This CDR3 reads CASSLSAGLGTEAFF. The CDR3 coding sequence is TGCGCCAGCAGCTTGTCTGCAGGTTTGGGCACTGAAGCTTTCTTT.

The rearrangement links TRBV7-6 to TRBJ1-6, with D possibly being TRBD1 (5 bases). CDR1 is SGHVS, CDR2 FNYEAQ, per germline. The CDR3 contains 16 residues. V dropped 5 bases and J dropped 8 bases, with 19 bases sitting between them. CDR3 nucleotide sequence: TGTGCCAGCAGCGCATACCGGTTATTAGGGGATTCACCCCTCCACTTT. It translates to CASSAYRLLGDSPLHF.

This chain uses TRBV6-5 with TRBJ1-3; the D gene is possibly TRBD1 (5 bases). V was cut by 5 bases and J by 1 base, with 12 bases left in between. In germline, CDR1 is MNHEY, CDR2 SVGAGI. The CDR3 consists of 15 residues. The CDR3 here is CASSRDLGSGNTIYF. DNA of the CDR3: TGTGCCAGCAGTCGGGACTTGGGATCTGGAAACACCATATATTTT.

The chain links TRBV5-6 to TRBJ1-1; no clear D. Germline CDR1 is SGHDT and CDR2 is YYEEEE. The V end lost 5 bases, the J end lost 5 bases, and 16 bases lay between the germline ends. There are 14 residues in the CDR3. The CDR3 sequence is CASRSGLGGTEAFF. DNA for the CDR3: TGTGCCAGCAGATCAGGCCTGGGAGGGACTGAAGCTTTCTTT. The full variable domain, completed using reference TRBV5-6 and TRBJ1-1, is DAGVTQSPTHLIKTRGQQVTLRCSPKSGHDTVSWYQQALGQGPQFIFQYYEEEERQRGNFPDRFSGHQFPNYSSELNVNALLLGDSALYLCASRSGLGGTEAFFGQGTRLTVV.

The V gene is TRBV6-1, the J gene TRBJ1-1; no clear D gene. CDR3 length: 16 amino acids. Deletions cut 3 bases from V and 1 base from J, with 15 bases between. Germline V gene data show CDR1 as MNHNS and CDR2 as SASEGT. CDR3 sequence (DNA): TGTGCCAGCAGTGATTGGATGGGCGTTGCGAACACTGAAGCTTTCTTT. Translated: CASSDWMGVANTEAFF.

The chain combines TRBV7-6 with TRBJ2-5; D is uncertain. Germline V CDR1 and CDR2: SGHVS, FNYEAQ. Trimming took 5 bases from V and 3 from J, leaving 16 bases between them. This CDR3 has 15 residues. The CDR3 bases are TGTGCCAGCAGCAAACCCACCGGGCAGAAAGAGACCCAGTACTTC. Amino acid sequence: CASSKPTGQKETQYF.

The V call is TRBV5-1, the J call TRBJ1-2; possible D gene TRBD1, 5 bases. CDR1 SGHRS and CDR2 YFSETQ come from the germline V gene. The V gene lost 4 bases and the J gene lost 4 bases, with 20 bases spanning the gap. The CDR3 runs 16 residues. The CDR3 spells CASSRGTPTLFYGYTF. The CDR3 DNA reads TGCGCCAGCAGCCGAGGGACCCCAACACTGTTCTATGGCTACACCTTC. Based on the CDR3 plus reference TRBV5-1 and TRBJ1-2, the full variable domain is KAGVTQTPRYLIKTRGQQVTLSCSPISGHRSVSWYQQTPGQGLQFLFEYFSETQRNKGNFPGRFSGRQFSNSRSEMNVSTLELGDSALYLCASSRGTPTLFYGYTFGSGTRLTVV.

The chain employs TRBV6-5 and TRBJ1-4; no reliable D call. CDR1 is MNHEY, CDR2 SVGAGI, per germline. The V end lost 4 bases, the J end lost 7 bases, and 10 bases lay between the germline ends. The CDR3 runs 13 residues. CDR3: CASSFGRSEKLFF. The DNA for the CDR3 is TGTGCCAGCAGTTTCGGTCGAAGTGAAAAACTGTTTTTT.

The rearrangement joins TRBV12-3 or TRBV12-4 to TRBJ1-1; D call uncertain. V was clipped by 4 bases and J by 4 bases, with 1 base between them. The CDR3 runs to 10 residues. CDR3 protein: CASSSTEAFF. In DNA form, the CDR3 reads TGTGCCAGCAGTTCCACTGAAGCTTTCTTT.

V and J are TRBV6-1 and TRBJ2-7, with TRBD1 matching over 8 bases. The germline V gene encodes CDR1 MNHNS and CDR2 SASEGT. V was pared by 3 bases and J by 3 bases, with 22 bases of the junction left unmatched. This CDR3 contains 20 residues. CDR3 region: CASSEKPTGVTAFYYYEQYF. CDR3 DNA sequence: TGTGCCAGCAGTGAGAAACCGACAGGGGTCACGGCCTTTTATTACTACGAGCAGTACTTC.